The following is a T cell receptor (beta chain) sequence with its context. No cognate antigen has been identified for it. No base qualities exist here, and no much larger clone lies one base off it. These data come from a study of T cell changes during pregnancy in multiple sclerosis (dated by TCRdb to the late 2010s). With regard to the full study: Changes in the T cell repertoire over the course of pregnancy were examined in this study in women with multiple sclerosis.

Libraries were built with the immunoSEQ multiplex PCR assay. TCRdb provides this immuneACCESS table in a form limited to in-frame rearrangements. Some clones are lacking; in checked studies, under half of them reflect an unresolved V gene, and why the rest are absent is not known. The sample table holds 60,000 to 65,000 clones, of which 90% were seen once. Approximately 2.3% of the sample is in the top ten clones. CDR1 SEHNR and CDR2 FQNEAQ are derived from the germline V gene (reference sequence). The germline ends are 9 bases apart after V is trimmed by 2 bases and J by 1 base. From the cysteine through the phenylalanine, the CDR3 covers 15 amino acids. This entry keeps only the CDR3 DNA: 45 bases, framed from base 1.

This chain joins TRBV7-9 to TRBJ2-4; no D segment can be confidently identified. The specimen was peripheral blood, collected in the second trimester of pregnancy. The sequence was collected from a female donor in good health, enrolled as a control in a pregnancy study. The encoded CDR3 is CASSLIPGAKNIQYF. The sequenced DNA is TGTGCCAGCAGCTTAATCCCCGGGGCCAAAAACATTCAGTACTTC. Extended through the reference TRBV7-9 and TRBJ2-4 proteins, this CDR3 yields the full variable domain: DTGVSQNPRHKITKRGQNVTFRCDPISEHNRLYWYRQTLGQGPEFLTYFQNEAQLEKSRLLSDRFSAERPKGSFSTLEIQRTEQGDSAMYLCASSLIPGAKNIQYFGAGTRLSVL.